Below are 10 T cell receptor beta chains sequenced from a single sample in a study of blood T cell repertoires in COVID-19. Using immunoSEQ multiplex PCR, the repertoire was profiled, and TCRdb retains in-frame clones only, with some absent. The repertoire holds around 150,000 clones, with approximately 82% as singletons. The sequenced material came from peripheral blood. The receptors shown here come from a woman in her forties with COVID-19, enrolled during active disease.

The chain joins TRBV7-9 to TRBJ2-7; D possibly corresponds to TRBD1 (6 bases). The CDR3 runs 13 residues. V dropped 5 bases and J dropped 6 bases, with 14 bases sitting between them. CDR1 is SEHNR and CDR2 is FQNEAQ in the germline V gene (reference sequence). The CDR3 here is CASSPRTGSEQYF. Here the CDR3 DNA reads TGTGCCAGCAGCCCTCGAACAGGGAGCGAGCAGTACTTC.

The chain combines TRBV7-6 with TRBJ1-2; maybe TRBD1 (5 bases). Trimming shortened V by 5 bases and J by 3 bases, and 22 bases separated the two germline ends. The CDR3 is 17 residues long. Germline CDR1 SGHVS, CDR2 FNYEAQ. The CDR3 DNA sequence: TGTGCCAGCAGCCCCCCGCCGGGCCCAGGGTTTCACTATGGCTACACCTTC. This encodes CASSPPPGPGFHYGYTF.

The chain has TRBV18 and TRBJ2-7; D is uncertain. The CDR3 length is 12 residues. Germline CDR1 KGHSH, CDR2 LQKENI. The CDR3 is CASSPDDAVVHV. The CDR3 DNA reads as TGTGCCAGCTCACCCGATGACGCGGTTGTTCACGTC.

The J gene is TRBJ2-3, the V gene TRBV30, with 7 bases fitting TRBD2. Trimming cost V 4 bases and J 5 bases; bases outside gene matches: 15. Germline V gene sequence: CDR1 GTSNPN, CDR2 SVGIG (reference sequence). The CDR3 has 16 amino acids. CDR3 loop: CAWTTGRMGLGDTQYF. The CDR3 bases are TGTGCCTGGACCACCGGGAGGATGGGGTTGGGAGATACGCAGTATTTT.

The J gene is TRBJ2-6, the V gene TRBV19; D might be TRBD1 (5 bases). V lost 5 bases to trimming and J lost 0 bases, with 11 bases between them. CDR3 length equals 16 residues. Germline CDR1 LNHDA, CDR2 SQIVND (reference sequence). The CDR3 DNA reads as TGTGCCAGTAGTCAGGGCCAAACCTCTGGGGCCAACGTCCTGACTTTC. As protein: CASSQGQTSGANVLTF.

The chain has TRBV20-1 and TRBJ1-2, with 9 bases matching TRBD1. CDR1 and CDR2 (germline): DFQATT, SNEGSKA (reference sequence). The CDR3 loop spans 15 amino acids. The V gene end was trimmed by 3 bases and the J gene end by 7 bases; junction bases not matched to a gene: 12. This CDR3 reads CSASFLGQGLGGYTF. CDR3 bases: TGCAGTGCTAGTTTCCTTGGACAGGGGCTAGGTGGCTACACCTTC.

The chain carries TRBV7-9 and TRBJ2-7, with no clear D. Looked up from germline, CDR1 is SEHNR and CDR2 is FQNEAQ (reference sequence). V was clipped by 5 bases and J by 1 base, with 12 bases between them. The CDR3 has 14 residues. CDR3 sequence: CASSNYMESYEQYF. Here the CDR3 DNA reads TGTGCCAGCAGCAATTACATGGAGTCCTACGAGCAGTACTTC.

The table lists this clone with a count of one. The chain carries TRBV12-3 or TRBV12-4 and TRBJ1-2; TRBD1 aligns across 7 bases. V shed 10 bases, J shed 7 bases, and the junction held 9 bases outside the gene matches. There are 12 residues in the CDR3. This CDR3 reads CATGGQGGGYTF. The CDR3 nucleotides are TGTGCCACCGGGGGTCAGGGGGGTGGCTACACCTTC.

The chain employs TRBV3-1 (or the pseudogene TRBV3-2) and TRBJ2-1; D not certain. Per germline, CDR1 LGHDT and CDR2 YNNKEL (reference sequence). Between the trimmed V and J ends, which lost 1 base and 0 bases, there was a span of 10 bases. This CDR3 has 16 residues. In DNA form, the CDR3 reads TGTGCCAGCAGCCAAGCGTACAGTTACTCCTACAATGAGCAGTTCTTC. It yields the protein CASSQAYSYSYNEQFF.

The chain employs TRBV6-5 and TRBJ2-7, with 9 bases lining up with TRBD1. The CDR3 has 15 residues. V dropped 5 bases and J dropped 0; count of bases not matched to a gene: 5. Looked up from germline, CDR1 is MNHEY and CDR2 is SVGAGI. The CDR3 here is CASSTQQGASYEQYV. In nucleotides, the CDR3 is TGTGCCAGCAGTACTCAACAGGGGGCCTCCTACGAGCAGTACGTC.